Below, one T cell receptor beta chain is given with its context. Different DNA sequences within this sample yield the same CDR3. The table came from immunoSEQ multiplex PCR; TCRdb's copy has only in-frame clones and leaves some out. This sample has hundreds of thousands of clones, with about 90% found just once. The sample is drawn from a study of blood T cell repertoires in COVID-19. The germline V gene has CDR1 MDHEN and CDR2 SYDVKM. The germline V and J ends were trimmed by 2 bases and 2 bases, with 10 bases remaining between them. CDR3 length: 15 amino acids. The sequenced sample was peripheral blood. This chain uses TRBV28 with TRBJ1-5; D unclear. The clonotype was recovered from a man aged 18-30 years with active or convalescent COVID-19. CDR3 in amino acids: CASSLDGGGNQPQHF. The CDR3, as DNA: TGTGCCAGCAGTTTAGACGGAGGTGGCAATCAGCCCCAGCATTTT.